Presented here are 11 T cell receptor beta chains from one specimen sequenced in a study of lymphopenia after photon versus proton radiotherapy. Profiling relied on immunoSEQ multiplex PCR, and the TCRdb table lists in-frame clones only, not all of them. This table holds some 55,000 clones, approximately 83% found once. The sample in question was peripheral blood, obtained from a patient treated with photon-based radiotherapy. All receptors come from a man aged 40-55 years with gastric cancer.

The chain links TRBV5-4 to TRBJ2-5; D is perhaps TRBD2 (6 bases). V lost 4 bases and J 1 base, leaving 14 bases between the germline ends. The CDR3 sequence is 15 residues long. Germline values: CDR1 SGHNT, CDR2 YYREEE (reference sequence). The CDR3 bases are TGTGCCAGCAGCCCTGCCGGGACTGGCCAAGAGACCCAGTACTTC. Its translation is CASSPAGTGQETQYF. The whole variable domain, remainder taken from reference TRBV5-4 and TRBJ2-5, is ETGVTQSPTHLIKTRGQQVTLRCSSQSGHNTVSWYQQALGQGPQFIFQYYREEENGRGNFPPRFSGLQFPNYSSELNVNALELDDSALYLCASSPAGTGQETQYFGPGTRLLVL.

The CDR3 is CASSQDPGGAQAQYF. As DNA, the CDR3 is TGTGCCAGCAGCCAAGATCCGGGGGGGGCCCAGGCGCAGTATTTT. J is TRBJ2-3 and V is TRBV4-2; 8 nucleotides align to TRBD2. Germline V lookup: CDR1 LGHNA, CDR2 YNFKEQ. The CDR3 runs 15 residues. V lost 0 bases, J lost 10 bases, and 9 bases stayed unmatched.

The chain combines TRBV7-2 with TRBJ1-1; no firm D call. Germline loops: CDR1 SGHTA, CDR2 FQGNSA. This CDR3 comprises 14 residues. V lost 2 bases, J lost 1 base, and 8 bases lay in between. CDR3 DNA sequence: TGTGCCAGCAGCTTAAGGTCGGAGAACACTGAAGCTTTCTTT. Translating it yields CASSLRSENTEAFF.

The V call is TRBV7-2, the J call TRBJ1-4, with a possible D match to TRBD1 (5 bases). The CDR3 loop spans 15 amino acids. The germline V and J ends were trimmed by 5 bases and 7 bases, with 17 bases remaining between them. CDR1 and CDR2 from the germline V gene are SGHTA and FQGNSA. CDR3 DNA: TGTGCCAGCAGCGCCCGTTCTCCCGGGGCTGAAAAACTGTTTTTT. Protein: CASSARSPGAEKLFF.

The CDR3 sequence: CASSLYGTGFHGYTF. The CDR3 DNA reads as TGTGCCAGCAGTTTATATGGGACAGGGTTTCATGGCTACACCTTC. The chain recombines TRBV28 with TRBJ1-2; TRBD1 matches at 9 bases. V shed 1 base and J 6 bases; nucleotides not matched to a gene: 6. The length of the CDR3 is 15 residues. The germline CDR1 and CDR2 sequences are MDHEN and SYDVKM.

This clone was picked up a small number of times. Written as DNA, the CDR3 is TGTGCCAGCAGTAGCAGGGGCTCTAGCTATGGCTACACCTTC. Its protein is CASSSRGSSYGYTF. This chain uses TRBV2 with TRBJ1-2; D may be TRBD1 (6 bases). Per the germline V gene, CDR1 is SNHLY and CDR2 is FYNNEI. The CDR3 is made up of 14 amino acids. V was clipped by 5 bases and J by 4 bases, with 14 bases between them.

V gene TRBV4-2 combines with J gene TRBJ2-2; possibly TRBD1 for D (5 bases). The CDR3 sequence is 14 residues long. Germline lookup yields CDR1 LGHNA and CDR2 YNFKEQ. Trimming shortened V by 2 bases and J by 4 bases, and 8 bases separated the two germline ends. The CDR3: CASSQQGPTGELFF. The CDR3 region has the DNA TGTGCCAGCAGCCAACAGGGTCCCACCGGGGAGCTGTTTTTT.

The chain carries TRBV11-2 and TRBJ1-6; perhaps TRBD1 as D (6 bases). V dropped 5 bases and J dropped 4 bases, with 12 bases sitting between them. CDR3 length: 15 residues. The germline V gene has CDR1 SGHAT and CDR2 FQNNGV. The DNA for the CDR3 is TGTGCCAGCAGCCTGACAGGCGGTTATAATTCACCCCTCCACTTT. Protein: CASSLTGGYNSPLHF.

V usage is TRBV6-5 and J usage is TRBJ2-7, with D possibly TRBD1 on 5 matching bases. The CDR3 has 15 amino acids. Germline V lookup: CDR1 MNHEY, CDR2 SVGAGI. V shed 6 bases and J shed 5 bases, with 20 bases lying between them. CDR3 bases: TGTGCCAGCAGCCACTGGGGCAGGGAAGGCAACGAGCAGTACTTC. Protein: CASSHWGREGNEQYF.

The gene calls are TRBV9 and TRBJ2-7; the match to TRBD1 covers 9 bases. CDR1 is SGDLS, CDR2 YYNGEE, per germline. The CDR3 contains 15 residues. The J segment lost 3 bases and the V segment lost 0 bases, leaving 4 bases of the junction unmatched. The CDR3: CASSVGGDRVYEQYF. In DNA, the CDR3 is TGTGCCAGCAGCGTAGGCGGGGACAGGGTCTACGAGCAGTACTTC.

For the CDR3, the DNA is TGTGCCAGTACCGAAAGGGGGAGGGGCACCTCTGGGGCCAACGTCCTGACTTTC. This sequence encodes CASTERGRGTSGANVLTF. The rearrangement links TRBV19 to TRBJ2-6, with a possible D match to TRBD2 (7 bases). The germline CDR1 and CDR2 sequences are LNHDA and SQIVND (reference sequence). The ends were cut back, 7 bases at V and 0 bases at J, with 19 bases in the middle. CDR3 length: 18 residues.